A selection of T cell receptor beta chains follows, all from one sample in a study of blood T cell repertoires in COVID-19. The assay was immunoSEQ multiplex PCR, and TCRdb's table has in-frame clones only and misses some. The top ten clones hold less than 15% of a sample with around 300,000 clones, 65% to 90% of them seen once. The sequenced sample was peripheral blood. These receptors were obtained from a human donor in a cohort sampled during active COVID-19. CDR3s include the opening cysteine and the closing phenylalanine or tryptophan. A D gene is named only where the DNA matches it firmly. Clone size is not always given. Where it is, it says once, few, many or a class for expanded clones.

clone_size	v_call	d_call	j_call	cdr3_aa	cdr3_nt
-	TRBV6-5	-	TRBJ1-2	CAIRRRIGGYTF	TGTGCAATCCGGAGGAGGATTGGGGGCTACACCTTC
once	TRBV5-8	-	TRBJ1-1	CASSMTENTEAFF	TGTGCCAGCAGCATGACAGAAAACACTGAAGCTTTCTTT
-	TRBV27	-	TRBJ2-7	CASSLTRGPAYEQYF	TGTGCCAGCAGTTTGACCAGGGGTCCTGCTTACGAGCAGTACTTC
once	TRBV24-1	-	TRBJ2-5	CATSDSQRYQETQYF	TGTGCCACCAGTGACTCTCAGCGCTACCAAGAGACCCAGTACTTC
-	TRBV7-3	-	TRBJ2-5	CASSLNPTPQGAQYF	TGTGCCAGCAGCTTAAACCCCACACCCCAAGGGGCCCAGTACTTC
-	TRBV5-1	-	TRBJ2-7	CASSRQLANPSEQYF	TGCGCCAGCAGCCGGCAACTAGCCAATCCTTCCGAGCAGTACTTC
-	TRBV28	-	TRBJ2-2	CASTSAAQGTGELFF	TGTGCCAGCACCTCGGCAGCCCAGGGGACCGGGGAGCTGTTTTTT
-	TRBV5-4	-	TRBJ1-6	CASRQSFNSPLHF	TGTGCCAGTAGACAGAGCTTTAATTCACCCCTCCACTTT
-	TRBV18	-	TRBJ1-4	CASSGQNQNNEKLFF	TGTGCCAGCTCAGGGCAGAATCAGAATAATGAAAAACTGTTTTTT
few	TRBV7-2	-	TRBJ2-2	CASSLRVGELFF	TGTGCCAGCAGCTTACGTGTCGGGGAGCTGTTTTTT
-	TRBV7-9	-	TRBJ2-2	CASSIYYPGELFF	TGTGCCAGCAGCATTTACTACCCCGGGGAGCTGTTTTTT
-	TRBV9	-	TRBJ1-2	CASSVARAGYTF	TGTGCCAGCAGCGTAGCGAGGGCTGGCTACACCTTC
-	TRBV7-3	TRBD2	TRBJ2-5	CASGLAGGSWSQETQYF	TGTGCCAGTGGACTAGCGGGAGGGTCCTGGAGCCAAGAGACCCAGTACTTC
-	TRBV27	-	TRBJ1-5	CASSPDSSNQPQHF	TGTGCCAGCAGTCCGGACAGCTCCAATCAGCCCCAGCATTTT
-	TRBV5-1	-	TRBJ2-1	CASSATTGNNEQFF	TGCGCCAGCAGCGCCACGACAGGTAACAATGAGCAGTTCTTC
-	TRBV29-1	-	TRBJ2-5	CSGLEETQYF	TGCAGCGGGCTAGAAGAGACCCAGTACTTC
-	TRBV10-2	TRBD2	TRBJ2-2	CASSGGTSGYTGELFF	TGCGCCAGCAGTGGGGGCACTAGCGGGTACACCGGGGAGCTGTTTTTT
-	TRBV4-1	-	TRBJ1-1	CASSLDDSLRTEAFF	TGCGCCAGCAGCCTAGACGACAGCCTACGGACTGAAGCTTTCTTT
-	TRBV9	-	TRBJ2-1	CASSVVARDPYNEQFF	TGTGCCAGCAGCGTAGTTGCTCGGGATCCCTACAATGAGCAGTTCTTC
once	TRBV10-3	-	TRBJ1-1	CAISESERGTEAFF	TGTGCCATCAGTGAGTCTGAGCGGGGTACTGAAGCTTTCTTT
-	TRBV20-1	-	TRBJ2-4	CSVSDKNIQYF	TGCAGTGTAAGCGATAAAAACATTCAGTACTTC
-	TRBV5-1	TRBD2	TRBJ2-3	CASSPPTGTSGTDTQYF	TGCGCCAGCAGCCCACCCACCGGGACTAGCGGCACAGATACGCAGTATTTT
-	TRBV3-1/TRBV3-2	TRBD2	TRBJ2-3	CASSPLAGGPDPHGKDF	TGTGCCAGCAGCCCCCTAGCGGGAGGGCCAGACCCTCACGGAAAGGATTTT
-	TRBV10-2	TRBD2	TRBJ2-1	CASSARSGTKNEQFF	TGCGCCAGCAGTGCAAGAAGCGGGACCAAGAATGAGCAGTTCTTC
-	TRBV11-2	-	TRBJ2-1	CASRFDLGGNEQFF	TGTGCCAGCAGGTTCGACTTAGGCGGGAATGAGCAGTTCTTC
-	TRBV10-2	TRBD2	TRBJ2-7	CASRLAGFSYEQYF	TGCGCCAGCCGGCTAGCGGGTTTCTCCTACGAGCAGTACTTC
-	TRBV5-1	-	TRBJ1-4	CASSFGRADEKLFF	TGCGCCAGCAGCTTCGGGAGGGCCGATGAAAAACTGTTTTTT
once	TRBV3-1/TRBV3-2	TRBD1	TRBJ1-4	CASSPGQGNEKLFF	TGTGCCAGCAGCCCGGGACAGGGCAATGAAAAACTGTTTTTT
-	TRBV29-1	-	TRBJ2-3	CSGKSRTGTDTQYF	TGCAGCGGTAAATCTAGGACAGGCACAGATACGCAGTATTTT
-	TRBV6-5	-	TRBJ2-2	CASSYPGSGELFF	TGTGCCAGCAGTTACCCAGGTTCCGGGGAGCTGTTTTTT
-	TRBV19	-	TRBJ2-6	CASSRFSGGANVLTF	TGTGCCAGTAGCCGCTTTTCGGGGGGGGCCAACGTCCTGACTTTC
-	TRBV24-1	TRBD1	TRBJ1-1	CATRETGANTEAFF	TGTGCCACCAGAGAGACAGGGGCGAACACTGAAGCTTTCTTT
-	TRBV2	-	TRBJ1-1	CASSLQGWNTEAFF	TGTGCCAGCAGTCTACAGGGATGGAACACTGAAGCTTTCTTT
few	TRBV13	-	TRBJ2-1	CASLFGQTLNEQFF	TGTGCCAGCCTATTCGGACAGACCTTAAATGAGCAGTTCTTC
-	TRBV7-2	TRBD1	TRBJ1-3	CASSDRGRFSSGNTIYF	TGTGCCAGCAGCGACAGGGGGCGGTTTAGCTCTGGAAACACCATATATTTT
-	TRBV24-1	-	TRBJ1-2	CATSPGATNYGYTF	TGTGCCACCAGTCCAGGGGCCACTAACTATGGCTACACCTTC
-	TRBV7-2	TRBD2	TRBJ2-5	CASNERGKETQYF	TGTGCCAGCAACGAGCGGGGCAAAGAGACCCAGTACTTC
few	TRBV11-2	TRBD2	TRBJ2-7	CASSWGLAGTYEQYF	TGTGCCAGCAGCTGGGGACTAGCGGGAACCTACGAGCAGTACTTC
-	TRBV10-2	-	TRBJ2-5	CASCRAGLGETQYF	TGCGCCAGCTGCCGAGCGGGCTTAGGAGAGACCCAGTACTTC
-	TRBV19	-	TRBJ2-5	CASIMAAQYF	TGTGCCAGTATTATGGCAGCCCAGTACTTC
once	TRBV5-1	TRBD1	TRBJ2-1	CASSELPTGQSSYNEQFF	TGCGCCAGCAGCGAGTTGCCGACGGGACAGAGCTCCTACAATGAGCAGTTCTTC
-	TRBV7-2	-	TRBJ1-1	CASSDYMNTEAFF	TGTGCCAGCAGCGACTATATGAACACTGAAGCTTTCTTT
-	TRBV16	-	TRBJ2-6	CASSQYQSGANVLTF	TGTGCCAGCAGCCAATACCAGTCTGGGGCCAACGTCCTGACTTTC
-	TRBV6-5	-	TRBJ1-2	CASSPGGLGGYTF	TGTGCCAGCAGTCCCGGGGGGCTAGGAGGCTACACCTTC
-	TRBV6-5	-	TRBJ1-2	CATRAQGIHGYTF	TGTGCCACCCGCGCGCAGGGGATCCATGGCTACACCTTC
-	TRBV27	-	TRBJ1-5	CASSQGGEWQPQHF	TGTGCCAGCAGCCAAGGGGGGGAATGGCAGCCCCAGCATTTT
-	TRBV11-1	TRBD2	TRBJ2-5	CASSLARLAAQETQYF	TGTGCCAGCAGCTTAGCCCGACTAGCGGCCCAAGAGACCCAGTACTTC
few	TRBV18	TRBD1	TRBJ1-5	CASSSDRARLYSNQPQHF	TGTGCCAGCTCATCCGACAGGGCTCGGCTTTATAGCAATCAGCCCCAGCATTTT
once	TRBV3-1/TRBV3-2	-	TRBJ1-3	CASRRKGESAGNTIYF	TGTGCCAGCAGACGGAAGGGGGAGTCCGCTGGAAACACCATATATTTT
-	TRBV18	-	TRBJ2-3	CASSPPSPSTDTQYF	TGTGCCAGCTCACCACCGTCCCCGAGCACAGATACGCAGTATTTT
-	TRBV20-1	-	TRBJ2-3	CSAVIDTQYF	TGCAGTGCCGTAATAGATACGCAGTATTTT
few	TRBV28	TRBD2	TRBJ2-5	CASSLAGGPQETQYF	TGTGCCAGCAGTCTAGCGGGAGGGCCTCAGGAGACCCAGTACTTC
-	TRBV28	-	TRBJ2-5	CASSSVPQETQYF	TGTGCCAGCAGTAGCGTTCCCCAAGAGACCCAGTACTTC
-	TRBV6-5	TRBD1	TRBJ2-1	CASSYRDSSYNEQFF	TGTGCCAGCAGTTACCGGGACAGCTCCTACAATGAGCAGTTCTTC
-	TRBV12-3/TRBV12-4	-	TRBJ1-2	CASSPGQVYGYTF	TGTGCCAGCAGTCCGGGACAAGTCTATGGCTACACCTTC
-	TRBV3-1/TRBV3-2	TRBD2	TRBJ2-2	CASRTSGNTGELFF	TGTGCCAGTCGGACTAGCGGGAACACCGGGGAGCTGTTTTTT
once	TRBV7-2	-	TRBJ2-7	CASSLVSHEQYF	TGTGCCAGCAGCTTAGTATCCCACGAGCAGTACTTC